This T cell receptor beta chain was documented in a study of T cell responses to AZD1222 COVID-19 vaccine. General study findings and limits: In the spike-specific TCR repertoire, nearly half reportedly target unmutated variant regions. Repertoire collection took place solely once the T cell response had peaked.

Assay used: immunoSEQ multiplex PCR; TCRdb lists only in-frame clones, some missing. The sample carries 95,000 to 150,000 clones, roughly 92% recorded once. The germline gives CDR1 LGHDT, CDR2 YNNKEL (reference sequence). This CDR3 region has 15 residues. The trim removed 3 bases at V and 5 bases at J, leaving 1 base unmatched. Notes on this clone: Its antigen is still unknown.

The chain is built from TRBV3-1 (or the pseudogene TRBV3-2) and TRBJ2-2; 12 bases agree with TRBD2. The sequences come from peripheral blood, collected on day 0 of AZD1222 vaccination. This clonotype originated in an adult in good health. CDR3 bases: TGTGCCAGCAGCCACACTAGCGGGAGGACCGGGGAGCTGTTTTTT. Its translation is CASSHTSGRTGELFF.